These 9 T cell receptor beta chains came from one sample sequenced in a study of CD8 T cells in Susac syndrome. RNA was extracted with the RNeasy kit, and a quantity of roughly 0.5 to 1 ug was reverse transcribed using random hexamers. TCRdb used MiXCR to reprocess the immunoSEQ multiplex PCR reads, holding one entry per CDR3 protein. The sample carries 150,000 to 200,000 distinct CDR3 sequences, over 85% recorded once. The sample consisted of CD4+ T cells from PBMCs. All receptors come from a human donor in good health.

The chain couples TRBV9 to TRBJ2-3; TRBD2 might be the D (5 bases). From germline, CDR1 is SGDLS and CDR2 YYNGEE. The V gene lost 3 bases and the J gene lost 5 bases, with 10 bases spanning the gap. CDR3 size: 13 residues. The CDR3 nucleotides are TGTGCCAGCAGCGCCGGGGAGCGAGATACGCAGTATTTT. Its protein is CASSAGERDTQYF.

The rearrangement links TRBV6-5 to TRBJ2-7, with 10 positions matching TRBD2. CDR1 MNHEY and CDR2 SVGAGI come from the germline V gene. CDR3 length: 14 amino acids. The ends lost 6 bases at V and 3 bases at J; junction bases unmatched: 5. The CDR3 bases are TGTGCCAGCAGCTACCTAGCGGGGGACTACGAGCAGTACTTC. Its protein product is CASSYLAGDYEQYF.

This clonotype was seen just once. The chain uses TRBV7-3 and TRBJ2-3; TRBD2 agrees at 9 bases. CDR3 length: 16 amino acids. V was pared by 4 bases and J by 4 bases, with 9 bases of the junction left unmatched. Germline V gene sequence: CDR1 SGHTA, CDR2 FQGTGA. The CDR3: CASSSASGGLADTQYF. The CDR3 DNA reads TGTGCCAGCAGCTCTGCGAGCGGGGGGCTGGCAGATACGCAGTATTTT.

The chain carries TRBV3-1 and TRBJ1-5; D is unclear. The CDR3 runs to 14 residues. Germline lookup yields CDR1 LGHDT and CDR2 YNNKEL (reference sequence). V lost 4 bases and J 5 bases, leaving 12 bases between the germline ends. The CDR3 here is CASSLNNADQPQHF. CDR3 sequence (DNA): TGTGCCAGCAGCCTCAATAACGCAGATCAGCCCCAGCATTTT.

This clonotype occurred once. The chain combines TRBV7-2 with TRBJ2-7; 12 bases match TRBD2. CDR3 size: 14 residues. From germline, CDR1 is SGHTA and CDR2 FQGNSA. V shed 6 bases and J 5 bases; nucleotides not matched to a gene: 5. For the CDR3, the DNA is TGTGCCAGCAGGTCCGGACTAGCGGGGCACGAGCAGTACTTC. This translates into CASRSGLAGHEQYF.

This clonotype appeared a single time. The chain recombines TRBV12-3 or TRBV12-4 with TRBJ2-7; TRBD1 matches at 10 bases. V shed 2 bases, J shed 3 bases, and the junction held 4 bases outside the gene matches. The CDR3 is made up of 15 amino acids. The CDR3 spells CASSLRTGGGYEQYF. As DNA, the CDR3 is TGTGCCAGCAGTTTACGGACAGGGGGGGGCTACGAGCAGTACTTC.

This rearrangement joins TRBV30 to TRBJ2-7; D gene unclear. The V gene's germline CDR1 is GTSNPN and CDR2 SVGIG (reference sequence). CDR3 length: 14 amino acids. CDR3 DNA: TGTGCTTCCTCACCGGCCTTCCTCTCCTACGAGCAGTACTTC. Translating gives CASSPAFLSYEQYF.

The chain combines TRBV5-1 with TRBJ1-2; D gene unclear. This CDR3 is 15 amino acids long. In germline, CDR1 is SGHRS, CDR2 YFSETQ. Trimming removed 6 bases at V and 4 bases at J, with 19 bases between. The chain's CDR3 is CASKISSGAIYGYTF. CDR3 nucleotides: TGCGCCAGCAAGATTTCATCGGGCGCGATCTATGGCTACACCTTC.

The chain links TRBV29-1 to TRBJ1-1; D gene uncertain. Trimming shortened V by 5 bases and J by 0 bases, and 10 bases separated the two germline ends. CDR1 and CDR2 (germline): SQVTM, ANQGSEA. The CDR3 sequence is 13 residues long. In nucleotides, the CDR3 is TGCAGCGTTAAGGGAGTCATGAACACTGAAGCTTTCTTT. Translated, it gives CSVKGVMNTEAFF.